These 5 T cell receptor beta chains originate from one sample sequenced in a study of control samples from healthy donors and cancer patients. TCRdb's copy holds only in-frame clones and misses some; the assay was immunoSEQ multiplex PCR. Of 35,000 to 45,000 clones listed, roughly 85% were seen once; the top ten hold roughly 44%. The source material was blood. Receptor source: a man aged 60 to 69 in good health.

A single count supports this clone. The chain has TRBV6-5 and TRBJ1-5; tentative D call: TRBD1 (5 bases). Trimming shortened V by 4 bases and J by 5 bases, and 12 bases separated the two germline ends. CDR3 length: 14 amino acids. CDR1 is MNHEY and CDR2 is SVGAGI in the germline V gene. The CDR3 coding sequence is TGTGCCAGCAGTTTTCGACAGTGGGATCAGCCCCAGCATTTT. As protein: CASSFRQWDQPQHF.

This clone was found once. The chain links TRBV7-9 to TRBJ1-1; TRBD1 is a possible D gene (5 bases). Germline V gene lookup returns CDR1 SEHNR and CDR2 FQNEAQ (reference sequence). Trimming took 1 base from V and 3 from J, leaving 6 bases between them. CDR3 length: 13 residues. CDR3 DNA: TGTGCCAGCAGCTTAGTCAGGGACACTGAAGCTTTCTTT. It is translated as CASSLVRDTEAFF.

V is TRBV12-3 or TRBV12-4 and J is TRBJ1-1; unclear D gene. The CDR3 length is 13 residues. The V end was cut by 3 bases, the J end by 1 base, with 6 bases between. CDR3 sequence reads: CASSLKRNTEAFF. The CDR3 region has the DNA TGTGCCAGCAGTTTGAAGAGGAACACTGAAGCTTTCTTT.

The chain carries TRBV6-2 or TRBV6-3 and TRBJ2-7, with D uncertain. Trimming took 4 bases from V and 0 from J, leaving 13 bases between them. Per germline, CDR1 MNHEY and CDR2 SVGEGT. The CDR3 has 15 amino acids. CDR3 in DNA: TGTGCCAGCAGTTCCGCCCGGACGGGCTCCTACGAGCAGTACTTC. It encodes CASSSARTGSYEQYF.

The chain has TRBV28 and TRBJ1-1, with 11 bases that match TRBD1. Losses at the gene ends were 6 bases for V and 5 bases for J; bases not matched to a gene: 14. CDR3 length: 17 amino acids. Per the germline V gene, CDR1 is MDHEN and CDR2 is SYDVKM. Here the CDR3 DNA reads TGTGCCAGCAGCCAAGCCCCCGGGACAGGGGGTGGTACTGAAGCTTTCTTT. Translation gives CASSQAPGTGGGTEAFF.